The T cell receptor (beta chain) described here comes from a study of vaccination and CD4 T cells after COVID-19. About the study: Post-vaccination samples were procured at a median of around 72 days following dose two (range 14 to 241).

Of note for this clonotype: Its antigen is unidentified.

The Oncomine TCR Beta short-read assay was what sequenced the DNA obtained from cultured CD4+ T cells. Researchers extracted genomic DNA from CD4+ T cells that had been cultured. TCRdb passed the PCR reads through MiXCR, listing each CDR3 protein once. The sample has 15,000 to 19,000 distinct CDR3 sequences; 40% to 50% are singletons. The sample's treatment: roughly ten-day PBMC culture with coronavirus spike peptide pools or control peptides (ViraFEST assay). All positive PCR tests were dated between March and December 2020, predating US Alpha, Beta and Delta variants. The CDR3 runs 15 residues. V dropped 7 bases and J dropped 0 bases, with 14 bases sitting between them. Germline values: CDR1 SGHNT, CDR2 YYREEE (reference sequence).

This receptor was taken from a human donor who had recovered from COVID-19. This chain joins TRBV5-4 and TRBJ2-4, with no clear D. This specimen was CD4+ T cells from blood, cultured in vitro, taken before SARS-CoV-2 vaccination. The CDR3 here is CASSPKGAAKNIQYF. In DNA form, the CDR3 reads TGTGCCAGCTCTCCGAAGGGCGCAGCCAAAAACATTCAGTACTTC. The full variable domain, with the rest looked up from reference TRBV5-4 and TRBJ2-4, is ETGVTQSPTHLIKTRGQQVTLRCSSQSGHNTVSWYQQALGQGPQFIFQYYREEENGRGNFPPRFSGLQFPNYSSELNVNALELDDSALYLCASSPKGAAKNIQYFGAGTRLSVL.